The rows below give T cell receptor beta chains drawn from one sample of a study of shared clonotypes between healthy human individuals. Assay used: immunoSEQ multiplex PCR; TCRdb lists only in-frame clones, some missing. The data contain some 490,000 clones, roughly 80% of them singletons. Specimen: PBMCs. These receptors were collected from a woman between 35 and 50 years old in good health. Some clones in this sample may be carry-over from other donors' samples. CDR3s include the opening cysteine and the closing phenylalanine or tryptophan. The order of the fields is V gene, clone size, D gene, J gene, CDR3 DNA, CDR3 protein. A D gene is named only where the DNA matches it firmly. Not every row has a clone size; where given, it reads once, few, many or a size class.

V gene: TRBV6-5; clone size: NA; D gene: NA; J gene: TRBJ1-5; CDR3 DNA: TGTGCCAGCAGTTACTCCATTAATCCAGAGAATCAGCCCCAGCATTTT; CDR3 protein: CASSYSINPENQPQHF
V gene: TRBV28; clone size: NA; D gene: NA; J gene: TRBJ1-5; CDR3 DNA: TGTGCCAGCAGTTTTAATAGGGAACAGCCCCAGCATTTT; CDR3 protein: CASSFNREQPQHF
V gene: TRBV20-1; clone size: NA; D gene: NA; J gene: TRBJ2-3; CDR3 DNA: TGCAGTGCCGAGGTCGGTAATACGCAGTATTTT; CDR3 protein: CSAEVGNTQYF
V gene: TRBV9; clone size: NA; D gene: TRBD2; J gene: TRBJ2-5; CDR3 DNA: TGTGCCAGCAGCGTAGCACCTAGCGGAATTGGGGAGACCCAGTACTTC; CDR3 protein: CASSVAPSGIGETQYF
V gene: TRBV7-9; clone size: many; D gene: TRBD2; J gene: TRBJ2-7; CDR3 DNA: TGTGCCAGCAGCTTAACGGGGGGCGAGCAGTACTTC; CDR3 protein: CASSLTGGEQYF
V gene: TRBV5-4; clone size: once; D gene: NA; J gene: TRBJ2-1; CDR3 DNA: TGTGCCAGCACCTCTGCGGCGTCGGGCTCCTACAATGAGCAGTTCTTC; CDR3 protein: CASTSAASGSYNEQFF
V gene: TRBV11-3; clone size: few; D gene: NA; J gene: TRBJ2-7; CDR3 DNA: TGTGCCAGCAGCATATTCTCCTCCGGACAGCAGTACTTC; CDR3 protein: CASSIFSSGQQYF
V gene: TRBV10-3; clone size: NA; D gene: NA; J gene: TRBJ2-2; CDR3 DNA: TGTGCCATCAGGAGGGGTAGCGGGAACACCGGGGAGCTGTTTTTT; CDR3 protein: CAIRRGSGNTGELFF
V gene: TRBV28; clone size: NA; D gene: NA; J gene: TRBJ2-7; CDR3 DNA: TGTGCCAGCAGATGGACCGTTGAGGGCTACGAGCAGTACTTC; CDR3 protein: CASRWTVEGYEQYF
V gene: TRBV6-5; clone size: NA; D gene: TRBD2; J gene: TRBJ2-5; CDR3 DNA: TGTGCCAGCAGCCGACTAGCGGGAGATATGGAGACCCAGTACTTC; CDR3 protein: CASSRLAGDMETQYF
V gene: TRBV27; clone size: NA; D gene: TRBD1; J gene: TRBJ1-6; CDR3 DNA: TGTGCCAGCAGTTTCCGGACAGGGGGGAATTCACCCCTCCACTTT; CDR3 protein: CASSFRTGGNSPLHF
V gene: TRBV7-3; clone size: NA; D gene: NA; J gene: TRBJ2-1; CDR3 DNA: TGTGCCAGCAGCTTAACAGGGGCTTACTCCTACAATGAGCAGTTCTTC; CDR3 protein: CASSLTGAYSYNEQFF
V gene: TRBV7-3; clone size: few; D gene: TRBD2; J gene: TRBJ2-7; CDR3 DNA: TGTGCCAGCAGCGCAAAGGGGCCCAGCGGGGCCTACGAGCAGTACTTC; CDR3 protein: CASSAKGPSGAYEQYF
V gene: TRBV18; clone size: NA; D gene: NA; J gene: TRBJ2-2; CDR3 DNA: TGTGCCAGCTCATCGACAGCGAACACCGGGGAGCTGTTTTTT; CDR3 protein: CASSSTANTGELFF
V gene: TRBV18; clone size: NA; D gene: TRBD1; J gene: TRBJ1-1; CDR3 DNA: TGTGCCAGCTCACCTGGACAGGGGTGGACTGAAGCTTTCTTT; CDR3 protein: CASSPGQGWTEAFF
V gene: TRBV16; clone size: NA; D gene: NA; J gene: TRBJ1-2; CDR3 DNA: TGTGCCAGCAGCCAACCCGGCAGGGGACCTTATGGCTACACCTTC; CDR3 protein: CASSQPGRGPYGYTF
V gene: TRBV11-2; clone size: once; D gene: TRBD1; J gene: TRBJ2-3; CDR3 DNA: TGTGCCAGCAGCTCCCAAGCACAGGGGGCGACCACAGATACGCAGTATTTT; CDR3 protein: CASSSQAQGATTDTQYF
V gene: TRBV7-9; clone size: NA; D gene: NA; J gene: TRBJ1-5; CDR3 DNA: TGTGCCAGCAGTCCGCGGAGGGGTGTGGATCAGCCCCAGCATTTT; CDR3 protein: CASSPRRGVDQPQHF
V gene: TRBV6-1; clone size: many; D gene: NA; J gene: TRBJ2-3; CDR3 DNA: TGTGCCAGCAGACGGGACTTCAGAGGCACAGATACGCAGTATTTT; CDR3 protein: CASRRDFRGTDTQYF
V gene: TRBV11-2; clone size: NA; D gene: TRBD2; J gene: TRBJ2-2; CDR3 DNA: TGTGCCAGCAGCTTGACTAGCTTAGGAGCGGTCACCGGGGAGCTGTTTTTT; CDR3 protein: CASSLTSLGAVTGELFF
V gene: TRBV28; clone size: NA; D gene: TRBD1; J gene: TRBJ2-2; CDR3 DNA: TGTGCCACTACTGGGGACAGGAACACCGGGGAGCTGTTTTTT; CDR3 protein: CATTGDRNTGELFF
V gene: TRBV12-1; clone size: NA; D gene: NA; J gene: TRBJ1-5; CDR3 DNA: TGTGCCAGCAGCTTTGAAGGGGACAGGGGAAGGAATCAGCCCCAGCATTTT; CDR3 protein: CASSFEGDRGRNQPQHF
V gene: TRBV29-1; clone size: NA; D gene: TRBD1; J gene: TRBJ2-7; CDR3 DNA: TGCAGCGTGGGGGGACAGGGGGACGAGCAGTACTTC; CDR3 protein: CSVGGQGDEQYF
V gene: TRBV6-5; clone size: NA; D gene: TRBD1; J gene: TRBJ1-2; CDR3 DNA: TGTGCCAGCAGAACTACTGGACAGGGGGCTGGCTACACCTTC; CDR3 protein: CASRTTGQGAGYTF
V gene: TRBV28; clone size: NA; D gene: TRBD2; J gene: TRBJ2-1; CDR3 DNA: TGTGCCAGCTCACGGACTAGCCTGGTTGGTGAGCAGTTCTTC; CDR3 protein: CASSRTSLVGEQFF
V gene: TRBV18; clone size: NA; D gene: TRBD1; J gene: TRBJ1-4; CDR3 DNA: TGTGCCAGCTCCCCAGTCCTACCCCCATGGGACAGGGGTAATGAAAAACTGTTTTTT; CDR3 protein: CASSPVLPPWDRGNEKLFF
V gene: TRBV5-1; clone size: NA; D gene: TRBD2; J gene: TRBJ2-1; CDR3 DNA: TGCGCCAGCAGCTTGGCAGCGGGGAGTGGGGGCAATGAGCAGTTCTTC; CDR3 protein: CASSLAAGSGGNEQFF
V gene: TRBV5-6; clone size: NA; D gene: NA; J gene: TRBJ2-7; CDR3 DNA: TGTGCCAGCAGCTCGTTGGGGCAGGGGCGGGACGAGCAGTACTTC; CDR3 protein: CASSSLGQGRDEQYF
V gene: TRBV4-1; clone size: NA; D gene: TRBD2; J gene: TRBJ2-3; CDR3 DNA: TGCGCCAGCAGCCGGGGACTAGCGGGATTGGATACGCAGTATTTT; CDR3 protein: CASSRGLAGLDTQYF
V gene: TRBV11-3; clone size: once; D gene: TRBD2; J gene: TRBJ2-2; CDR3 DNA: TGTGCCAGCAGCCCGGGACTAGCGCCTAACACCGGGGAGCTGTTTTTT; CDR3 protein: CASSPGLAPNTGELFF
V gene: TRBV2; clone size: few; D gene: NA; J gene: TRBJ1-3; CDR3 DNA: TGTGCCAGCACCAAGCGGCGACAGCTCTCTGGAAACACCATATATTTT; CDR3 protein: CASTKRRQLSGNTIYF
V gene: TRBV7-6; clone size: many; D gene: NA; J gene: TRBJ2-2; CDR3 DNA: TGTGCCAGCAGCCCAGGCGCCGGGGAGCTGTTTTTT; CDR3 protein: CASSPGAGELFF
V gene: TRBV4-2; clone size: NA; D gene: TRBD1; J gene: TRBJ2-1; CDR3 DNA: TGTGCCAGCAGCCTAGGGGGCGGGTATGAGCGGTTCTTC; CDR3 protein: CASSLGGGYERFF
V gene: TRBV11-1; clone size: many; D gene: NA; J gene: TRBJ2-3; CDR3 DNA: TGTGCCAGCAGCTTAGCTGTTACGCAGTATTTT; CDR3 protein: CASSLAVTQYF
V gene: TRBV27; clone size: NA; D gene: NA; J gene: TRBJ2-1; CDR3 DNA: TGTGCCAGCAGCATAATCTCGGACGGACCAAACGAGCAGTTCTTC; CDR3 protein: CASSIISDGPNEQFF